The present entry profiles one T cell receptor (beta chain) with its context. The target antigen is unknown. V shed 2 bases, J shed 5 bases, and the junction held 4 bases outside the gene matches. Per the germline V gene, CDR1 is SGHKS and CDR2 is YYEKEE (reference sequence). This CDR3 region has 14 residues. The study ran its PCR with 60 Vbeta and 13 Jbeta primers. Profiled with immunoSEQ multiplex PCR; TCRdb holds only in-frame clones, not every one. This repertoire shows approximately 92,000 clones, approximately 80% found once; its top ten account for around 4.2%. These data are taken from a study of cytomegalovirus exposure and HLA in healthy donors. Points from the study as a whole: Donors belonging to an Asian-associated ancestry cluster reportedly showed fewer N-insertions in productive TCRs than the approximately 640-donor mean, according to what a later analysis found.

The chain couples TRBV5-5 to TRBJ2-5; 9 bases map to TRBD2. The material sequenced was PBMCs. The TCR comes from a woman between 65 and 79 years old in good health and CMV-seropositive. CDR3 sequence (DNA): TGTGCCAGCAGCTTTAGCGGGAGCGGTGAGACCCAGTACTTC. Translation: CASSFSGSGETQYF.